This TCR beta chain was captured by sequencing in a study of breast tumors, draining lymph nodes, adjacent tissues. General study points: Tumor repertoires ranked between lymph nodes and nontumor tissue in diversity, with V and J gene preferences. The lymph node origin of tumor T cells was framed as consistent with a hypothesis, not demonstrated. Luminal-like breast cancer showed significantly higher tumor–nontumor repertoire similarity than basal-like. The data were judged consistent with most tumor T cells coming from lymph node and expanding in tumor.

Axillary draining lymph nodes of breast cancer patients supplied the node samples. With regard to this clonotype: Its antigen remains unknown. One end of the junction does not line up with germline, which may come from a read error.

TCRdb used MiXCR to reprocess the multiplex PCR reads, holding one entry per CDR3 protein. Of fewer than 200,000 distinct CDR3 sequences in the sample, approximately 30% were seen once. The CDR3 is 15 amino acids. CDR1 is SGHAT and CDR2 is FQNNGV in the germline V gene. The chain couples TRBV11-2 to TRBJ2-7, with 9 bases matching TRBD1. Sequencing input: axillary lymph node tissue. The sequence was obtained from a female donor with breast cancer. Some clones in this sample may be carry-over from other donors' samples. This chain's CDR3 is CASSPGTGISYEQHF. The DNA of the CDR3 is TGTGCCAGCAGCCCCGGGACAGGGATCTCCTATGAGCAGCACTTC.